Shown below are 18 T cell receptor beta chains from a single sample sequenced in a study of identical twins. Using its own MiXCR run on the 5' RACE reads, TCRdb lists one record per CDR3 protein. The repertoire holds about 530,000 distinct CDR3 sequences, with around 15% as singletons. These data also formed part of another study, on yellow fever vaccine responses in identical twins.

Sequencing was performed on CD4+ T cells sorted from blood. The source is a woman aged 18-29 years in good health.

V and J are TRBV2 and TRBJ1-6; TRBD1 matches at 10 bases. The trim removed 7 bases at V and 10 bases at J, leaving 10 bases unmatched. This CDR3 is built from 15 residues. Germline V CDR1 and CDR2: SNHLY, FYNNEI. CDR3 amino acids: CASTLDGQGGSPLHF. The CDR3 nucleotides read TGTGCCAGCACCCTAGATGGACAGGGGGGGTCACCCCTCCACTTT.

This sequence joins TRBV21-1 and TRBJ2-7; the table's D call, TRBD2, has no DNA check behind it. TRBV21-1 is deemed a pseudogene. This CDR3 region has 16 residues. The CDR3 sequence is CASTKRGVAGFHEQYV. In DNA form, the CDR3 reads TGTGCCAGCACCAAAAGGGGGGTAGCGGGGTTCCACGAGCAGTACGTC.

The V gene is TRBV15, the J gene TRBJ2-1; 10 nucleotides align to TRBD2. CDR1 is LNHNV and CDR2 is YYDKDF in the germline V gene (reference sequence). There are 14 residues in the CDR3. V was clipped by 4 bases and J by 9 bases; unmatched bases: 6. CDR3 in DNA: TGTGCCACCAGCAATAGCGGGAGGCGAGGTGAGCAGTTCTTC. It translates to CATSNSGRRGEQFF. Filled out from reference TRBV15 and TRBJ2-1, the complete variable domain reads DAMVIQNPRYQVTQFGKPVTLSCSQTLNHNVMYWYQQKSSQAPKLLFHYYDKDFNNEADTPDNFQSRRPNTSFCFLDIRSPGLGDTAMYLCATSNSGRRGEQFFGPGTRLTVL.

This clonotype was counted only a few times. This chain uses TRBV5-5 with TRBJ2-7; D not resolved. The CDR3 spans 14 residues. From germline, CDR1 is SGHKS and CDR2 YYEKEE (reference sequence). V was cut by 4 bases and J by 7 bases, with 18 bases left in between. The DNA for the CDR3 is TGTGCCAGCAGCCCAACGGCCGGATTGGGGGAGCAGTACGTC. The encoded protein is CASSPTAGLGEQYV.

This clonotype was picked up a small number of times. This sequence joins TRBV20-1 and TRBJ2-1; 10 bases are shared with TRBD2. The length of the CDR3 is 14 residues. The germline V gene encodes CDR1 DFQATT and CDR2 SNEGSKA (reference sequence). J gave up 7 bases and V 5 bases, and 8 bases lay outside the gene matches. The CDR3 sequence is CSASLAGGRNEQFF. CDR3 DNA: TGCAGTGCTTCCTTAGCGGGAGGACGAAATGAGCAGTTCTTC.

This clonotype was seen a handful of times. The chain combines TRBV5-5 with TRBJ1-2; 8 bases are a match to TRBD1. The CDR3 totals 14 residues. Germline CDR1 SGHKS, CDR2 YYEKEE (reference sequence). Germline trimming cut 7 bases from V and 3 bases from J; bases unmatched to any gene: 8. The CDR3 sequence is CASSSDRGDYGYTF. The CDR3 bases are TGTGCCAGCTCCTCCGACAGGGGAGACTATGGCTACACCTTC.

The chain is built from TRBV2 and TRBJ2-7; D might be TRBD1 (5 bases). V lost 6 bases to trimming and J lost 0 bases, with 12 bases between them. Germline values: CDR1 SNHLY, CDR2 FYNNEI. This CDR3 comprises 14 residues. The CDR3 DNA reads as TGTGCCAGCAGACCGACAGAGAGCTCCTACGAGCAGTACTTC. Its protein product is CASRPTESSYEQYF.

CDR3 in DNA: TGTGCCAGCTCACCACCTGGAGCGTTCGACGAGCAGTACTTC. Protein sequence: CASSPPGAFDEQYF. The V gene is TRBV18, the J gene TRBJ2-7; D remains ambiguous. V lost 0 bases and J 5 bases, leaving 11 bases between the germline ends. The CDR3 sequence is 14 residues long. From germline, CDR1 is KGHSH and CDR2 LQKENI.

The chain joins TRBV27 to TRBJ1-1; no firm D call. V was clipped by 1 base and J by 1 base, with 10 bases between them. Germline lookup yields CDR1 MNHEY and CDR2 SMNVEV (reference sequence). CDR3 length: 15 residues. CDR3 in amino acids: CASSLWGKGNTEAFF. The CDR3 bases are TGTGCCAGCAGTTTATGGGGAAAGGGGAACACTGAAGCTTTCTTT.

The genes are TRBV27 and TRBJ2-2; no reliable D call. CDR1 is MNHEY, CDR2 SMNVEV, per germline (reference sequence). V was trimmed by 6 bases and J by 1 base, leaving 6 bases between them. CDR3 length: 13 residues. The CDR3 sequence: CASSGWNTGELFF. The CDR3 coding sequence is TGTGCCAGCAGCGGGTGGAACACCGGGGAGCTGTTTTTT.

In its sample, this clonotype was seen a few times. The chain uses TRBV7-9 and TRBJ2-7, with TRBD2 matching over 7 bases. The germline V gene encodes CDR1 SEHNR and CDR2 FQNEAQ (reference sequence). V lost 7 bases, J lost 6 bases, and 9 bases stayed unmatched. CDR3 size: 13 residues. This CDR3 reads CASKVGEGSEQYF. The CDR3 bases are TGTGCCAGCAAGGTTGGGGAGGGATCCGAGCAGTACTTC.

The rearrangement uses TRBV6-1 and TRBJ1-1, with D perhaps matching TRBD1 (6 bases). Germline V CDR1 and CDR2: MNHNS, SASEGT. This CDR3 is built from 15 residues. The V end was cut by 0 bases, the J end by 4 bases, with 12 bases between. The CDR3 loop is CASSEARQAVTEAFF. The CDR3 DNA is TGTGCCAGCAGTGAAGCCCGACAGGCGGTCACTGAAGCTTTCTTT.

The table lists this clonotype with a few counts. In nucleotides, the CDR3 is TGTGCCAGCAGCTTGGTTGGGACTGGGGACAATGAGCAGTTCTTC. It yields the protein CASSLVGTGDNEQFF. The chain carries TRBV5-4 and TRBJ2-1; the D gene is possibly TRBD2 (6 bases). Trimming removed 0 bases at V and 5 bases at J, with 12 bases between. The CDR3 is 15 residues long. Germline V gene sequence: CDR1 SGHNT, CDR2 YYREEE (reference sequence).

J is TRBJ2-3 and V is TRBV20-1; 7 positions agree with TRBD2. The CDR3 is made up of 12 amino acids. J lost 8 bases, V lost 5 bases, and 7 bases had no gene match. Germline V gives CDR1 DFQATT, CDR2 SNEGSKA (reference sequence). CDR3 in DNA: TGCAGTGCTGTAACTAGCGTCGGTACGCAGTATTTT. Amino acid sequence: CSAVTSVGTQYF.

The chain is built from TRBV5-6 and TRBJ1-5, with 7 bases lining up with TRBD1. CDR1 is SGHDT and CDR2 is YYEEEE in the germline V gene. J lost 2 bases, V lost 4 bases, and 6 bases had no gene match. The CDR3 has 15 residues. Written as DNA, the CDR3 is TGTGCCAGCAGCACGCAGGGGGTTGGCAATCAGCCCCAGCATTTT. It yields the protein CASSTQGVGNQPQHF.

This clonotype was seen a few times. The J gene is TRBJ2-5, the V gene TRBV5-1; unclear D gene. This CDR3 is 14 amino acids long. V dropped 0 bases and J dropped 4 bases, with 10 bases sitting between them. In germline, CDR1 is SGHRS, CDR2 YFSETQ. CDR3 in DNA: TGCGCCAGCAGCTTGGTTAGTTCCACAGAGACCCAGTACTTC. Translating gives CASSLVSSTETQYF.

This sequence joins TRBV5-1 and TRBJ2-1, with 9 bases fitting TRBD2. J was trimmed by 5 bases and V by 3 bases; bases with no gene match: 6. The germline V gene encodes CDR1 SGHRS and CDR2 YFSETQ. CDR3 length: 15 residues. In DNA form, the CDR3 reads TGCGCCAGCAGCTGGCGACTAGCGGAGAACAATGAGCAGTTCTTC. Its translation is CASSWRLAENNEQFF.

This chain uses TRBV28 with TRBJ2-7; D remains unclear. The germline CDR1 and CDR2 sequences are MDHEN and SYDVKM. With 6 bases removed from V and 0 bases from J, the gap between germline ends came to 9 bases. The CDR3 has 13 residues. The CDR3 DNA is TGTGCCAGCAGATCAGTTTCCTCCTACGAGCAGTACTTC. It translates to CASRSVSSYEQYF.